These 18 T cell receptor beta chains came from one sample sequenced in a study of human T cells and chemical hapten exposure. TCRdb passed the RACE reads through MiXCR, listing each CDR3 protein once. The sample lists 300,000 to 450,000 distinct CDR3 sequences; approximately 5.1% were seen once. Documented time point: pre-sensitization, week 0. The sample's treatment: therapeutic diphenylcyclopropenone sensitization with weekly scalp DPC. The source material was whole blood, sampled in connection with sensitization to the hapten diphenylcyclopropenone (DPC). These receptor sequences come from a woman aged 45-65 years with alopecia areata. Some clones in this sample may be carry-over from other donors' samples.

This chain links TRBV28 with TRBJ1-1; a possible D gene is TRBD1 (5 bases). This CDR3 has 12 amino acids. Trimming shortened V by 7 bases and J by 4 bases, and 10 bases separated the two germline ends. The germline CDR1 and CDR2 sequences are MDHEN and SYDVKM. This chain's CDR3 is CASNTGGTEAFF. CDR3 coding DNA: TGTGCCAGCAACACGGGGGGCACTGAAGCTTTCTTT.

This clonotype was counted many times. The V call is TRBV5-1, the J call TRBJ1-5; TRBD1 is a possible D gene (5 bases). This CDR3 is built from 14 residues. The V gene lost 4 bases and the J gene lost 7 bases, with 15 bases spanning the gap. CDR1 and CDR2 from the germline V gene are SGHRS and YFSETQ. In DNA form, the CDR3 reads TGCGCCAGCAGCAGGGTGGAGGGGCAACAGCCCCAGCATTTT. Its protein is CASSRVEGQQPQHF.

There are many counts of this clonotype. This chain joins TRBV4-1 and TRBJ2-7; D may be TRBD2 (5 bases). V was cut by 4 bases and J by 0 bases, with 16 bases left in between. The CDR3 is 16 residues long. Germline CDR1 reads MGHRA; CDR2 reads YSYEKL. CDR3 sequence reads: CASSPDAGGGSYEQYF. DNA of the CDR3: TGCGCCAGCAGCCCGGACGCAGGAGGCGGCTCCTACGAGCAGTACTTC.

This clonotype was seen a handful of times. The chain carries TRBV6-1 and TRBJ1-6; D is ambiguous. Germline V CDR1 and CDR2: MNHNS, SASEGT. The CDR3 is 15 residues long. V was trimmed by 2 bases and J by 7 bases, leaving 12 bases between them. CDR3 residues: CASSELWQVNSPLHF. The CDR3 bases are TGTGCCAGCAGTGAATTGTGGCAGGTGAATTCACCCCTCCACTTT.

This clonotype occurred many times. V usage is TRBV7-9 and J usage is TRBJ2-7; a possible D gene is TRBD1 (6 bases). The CDR3 has 15 residues. The V end lost 6 bases, the J end lost 6 bases, and 21 bases lay between the germline ends. The germline gives CDR1 SEHNR, CDR2 FQNEAQ (reference sequence). CDR3 DNA: TGTGCCAGCAGTTCTACCGGGACAATAGGAAGCGAGCAGTACTTC. Amino acid sequence: CASSSTGTIGSEQYF.

The V call is TRBV6-1, the J call TRBJ2-2; D is undetermined. The germline gives CDR1 MNHNS, CDR2 SASEGT. The CDR3 spans 13 residues. With 2 bases removed from V and 4 bases from J, the gap between germline ends came to 5 bases. CDR3 amino acids: CASSESSTGELFF. In nucleotides, the CDR3 is TGTGCCAGCAGTGAATCGTCCACCGGGGAGCTGTTTTTT.

This clonotype was seen a few times. The chain employs TRBV20-1 and TRBJ2-7, with TRBD1 matching 7 bases. The junction had 12 bases not matched to a gene; V was cut back by 6 bases and J by 7 bases. The CDR3 length is 13 residues. From germline, CDR1 is DFQATT and CDR2 SNEGSKA (reference sequence). CDR3 sequence: CSAPVTGTSEQYF. DNA for the CDR3: TGCAGTGCCCCGGTGACAGGGACATCGGAGCAGTACTTC.

At least ten counts were recorded for this clonotype. The V call is TRBV7-9, the J call TRBJ1-1; D uncertain. V was trimmed by 0 bases and J by 4 bases, leaving 21 bases between them. This CDR3 has 18 residues. Germline values: CDR1 SEHNR, CDR2 FQNEAQ (reference sequence). In DNA form, the CDR3 reads TGTGCCAGCAGCTTAGCGCGATGGGAGGGAAGAGAGGTCACTGAAGCTTTCTTT. It is translated as CASSLARWEGREVTEAFF. The full variable domain, completed using reference TRBV7-9 and TRBJ1-1, is DTGVSQNPRHKITKRGQNVTFRCDPISEHNRLYWYRQTLGQGPEFLTYFQNEAQLEKSRLLSDRFSAERPKGSFSTLEIQRTEQGDSAMYLCASSLARWEGREVTEAFFGQGTRLTVV.

This clonotype has a handful of counts. V usage is TRBV29-1 and J usage is TRBJ2-5; TRBD1 aligns across 7 bases. The J segment lost 6 bases and the V segment lost 6 bases, leaving 7 bases of the junction unmatched. CDR3 length equals 12 residues. The germline CDR1 and CDR2 sequences are SQVTM and ANQGSEA. The CDR3 DNA reads as TGCAGCGTCCGAGGGGGCGAAAAGACCCAGTACTTC. Translating gives CSVRGGEKTQYF.

In this sample, this clonotype turned up many times. This chain links TRBV13 with TRBJ2-3; 10 bases fit TRBD2. Looked up from germline, CDR1 is PRHDT and CDR2 is FYEKMQ (reference sequence). V shed 9 bases and J 0 bases; nucleotides not matched to a gene: 9. The CDR3 has 16 amino acids. The CDR3 region has the DNA TGTGCCAGTTCAGAGGGACTAGCGTCTAGCACAGATACGCAGTATTTT. This sequence encodes CASSEGLASSTDTQYF.

This clonotype has a handful of counts. V and J are TRBV9 and TRBJ1-1, with D hard to call. In germline, CDR1 is SGDLS, CDR2 YYNGEE. CDR3 length: 13 amino acids. V gave up 0 bases and J gave up 6 bases, with 9 bases separating them. The CDR3 DNA sequence: TGTGCCAGCAGCGTAGAAGGGAGCCCTGAAGCTTTCTTT. Its protein is CASSVEGSPEAFF.

This clonotype has more than one count but fewer than ten. This chain links TRBV6-5 with TRBJ1-1; no clear D. CDR1 and CDR2 (germline): MNHEY, SVGAGI. This CDR3 spans 11 amino acids. With 8 bases removed from V and 5 bases from J, the gap between germline ends came to 9 bases. In nucleotides, the CDR3 is TGTGCCAGCGAGATAGGGACTGAAGCTTTCTTT. This encodes CASEIGTEAFF.

In its sample, this clonotype was seen many times. The DNA of the CDR3 is TGTGCCAGCAGCTTGGCCCGGGACAGCTCCTACGAGCAGTACTTC. This codes for CASSLARDSSYEQYF. The rearrangement uses TRBV7-6 and TRBJ2-7, with TRBD1 matching 7 bases. The CDR3 is 15 residues long. Germline V gives CDR1 SGHVS, CDR2 FNYEAQ. V lost 3 bases to trimming and J lost 0 bases; unmatched junction nucleotides: 5.

This clonotype appeared many times. This rearrangement joins TRBV4-1 to TRBJ1-6; tentatively, D is TRBD1 (6 bases). Germline V CDR1 and CDR2: MGHRA, YSYEKL. Trimming removed 4 bases at V and 5 bases at J, with 12 bases between. The CDR3 totals 15 residues. In DNA, the CDR3 is TGCGCCAGCAGCCCGTCAGGGGCAAATAATTCACCCCTCCACTTT. Protein sequence: CASSPSGANNSPLHF.

This clonotype was found many times. The V call is TRBV6-2 or TRBV6-3, the J call TRBJ2-7; 9 bases align to TRBD2. The J segment lost 2 bases and the V segment lost 4 bases, leaving 12 bases of the junction unmatched. CDR3 size: 17 residues. Germline lookup yields CDR1 MNHEY and CDR2 SVGEGT. The CDR3 loop reads CASSSYPSGIQPYEQYF. CDR3 DNA sequence: TGTGCCAGCAGTTCCTACCCTAGCGGGATACAGCCCTACGAGCAGTACTTC.

The V and J genes are TRBV29-1 and TRBJ2-1, with 14 bases identical to TRBD2. Germline CDR1 SQVTM, CDR2 ANQGSEA. This CDR3 is built from 14 residues. The V segment lost 3 bases and the J segment 9 bases; nucleotides outside the gene matches: 4. Written as DNA, the CDR3 is TGCAGCGTTGAGACTAGCGGGGGGGTTAGTGAGCAGTTCTTC. Its translation: CSVETSGGVSEQFF.

This clonotype has only a few counts. CDR3 residues: CASSPTDSRRTDTQYF. The CDR3 DNA sequence: TGTGCCAGCAGCCCTACAGACTCCCGAAGGACAGATACGCAGTATTTT. This sequence joins TRBV5-4 and TRBJ2-3, with D uncertain. The V and J ends lost 4 bases and 3 bases respectively, with 18 bases between them. Germline V gives CDR1 SGHNT, CDR2 YYREEE (reference sequence). The CDR3 consists of 16 residues.

This clonotype was detected only a few times. The chain has TRBV4-2 and TRBJ1-4; 7 bases are shared with TRBD1. V lost 4 bases to trimming and J lost 6 bases; unmatched junction nucleotides: 14. Germline V gives CDR1 LGHNA, CDR2 YNFKEQ. The CDR3 totals 17 residues. CDR3 in amino acids: CASSPLPKRGQDEKLFF. The CDR3 DNA sequence: TGTGCCAGCAGCCCCCTCCCGAAGAGGGGGCAGGATGAAAAACTGTTTTTT.